The 22 T cell receptor beta chains in this list originate from one sample, sequenced in a study of blood T cell repertoires in COVID-19. Measured with immunoSEQ multiplex PCR; TCRdb has only the in-frame clones, and not every one. The top ten hold 5% of the sample, which has about 140,000 clones, about 84% seen once. The sequencing sample was made of peripheral blood. Every receptor here comes from a woman aged 50 to 60 with acute or convalescent COVID-19.

This clone came up a few times. The chain is built from TRBV5-6 and TRBJ1-3; tentatively, D is TRBD1 (5 bases). The CDR3 sequence is 14 residues long. CDR1 and CDR2 from the germline V gene are SGHDT and YYEEEE. Trimming removed 4 bases at V and 2 bases at J, with 10 bases between. The CDR3 protein is CASSPGGAGNTIYF. DNA for the CDR3: TGTGCCAGCAGCCCGGGGGGGGCTGGAAACACCATATATTTT.

This clone was seen a few times. The J gene is TRBJ2-7, the V gene TRBV9, with D perhaps TRBD2 (5 bases). This CDR3 has 15 residues. CDR1 and CDR2 from the germline V gene are SGDLS and YYNGEE. Trimming cost V 4 bases and J 2 bases, with 16 bases left between them. The CDR3 DNA reads TGTGCCAGCAGCCGGGGAGTAGAAGTGACCTACGAGCAGTACTTC. Its protein is CASSRGVEVTYEQYF.

This chain connects TRBV6-5 to TRBJ2-6, with D possibly being TRBD1 (5 bases). The ends were cut back, 7 bases at V and 0 bases at J, with 7 bases in the middle. The CDR3 covers 14 residues. CDR1 and CDR2 (germline): MNHEY, SVGAGI. Here the CDR3 DNA reads TGTGCCAGCACCGACAGCTCTGGGGCCAACGTCCTGACTTTC. It specifies CASTDSSGANVLTF.

This clone was observed at least ten times. The V and J genes are TRBV7-9 and TRBJ1-4; D may be TRBD1 (6 bases). Per germline, CDR1 SEHNR and CDR2 FQNEAQ (reference sequence). This CDR3 comprises 15 residues. Trimming left V 3 bases short and J 5 bases short, with 13 bases between. CDR3 DNA: TGTGCCAGCAGCTTGTGGACAGTATCGAATGAAAAACTGTTTTTT. Protein sequence: CASSLWTVSNEKLFF.

The CDR3 region is CASSEGGWSNEKLFF. The CDR3 DNA follows: TGTGCCAGCTCGGAGGGTGGGTGGTCTAATGAAAAACTGTTTTTT. V gene TRBV25-1 combines with J gene TRBJ1-4; D unclear. V lost 8 bases and J lost 3, with 16 bases in between. This CDR3 comprises 15 residues. From germline, CDR1 is MGHDK and CDR2 SYGVNS.

The rearrangement joins TRBV6-5 to TRBJ1-6; D is unresolved. The CDR3 has 15 residues. Per germline, CDR1 MNHEY and CDR2 SVGAGI. Trimming shortened V by 8 bases and J by 3 bases, and 14 bases separated the two germline ends. The CDR3 bases are TGTGCCAGCTTCTCTCCGGGGATCTATAATTCACCCCTCCACTTT. This gives the protein CASFSPGIYNSPLHF.

This chain connects TRBV6-5 to TRBJ1-2; the match to TRBD1 covers 8 bases. The junction had 6 bases not matched to a gene; V was cut back by 2 bases and J by 4 bases. Germline CDR1 MNHEY, CDR2 SVGAGI. There are 15 residues in the CDR3. CDR3 sequence reads: CASSYGTGRIYGYTF. The DNA for the CDR3 is TGTGCCAGCAGTTACGGGACAGGCCGCATCTATGGCTACACCTTC.

The chain combines TRBV7-8 with TRBJ1-6; D is perhaps TRBD1 (6 bases). Germline-derived CDR1 and CDR2 are SGHVS and FQNEAQ. The CDR3 runs to 13 residues. Trimming cost V 5 bases and J 4 bases, with 6 bases left between them. CDR3 in amino acids: CASSTGYNSPLHF. In DNA form, the CDR3 reads TGTGCCAGCAGCACAGGGTATAATTCACCCCTCCACTTT. The full variable domain, in which reference TRBV7-8 and TRBJ1-6 provide the parts outside the CDR3, is GAGVSQSPRYKVAKRGQDVALRCDPISGHVSLFWYQQALGQGPEFLTYFQNEAQLDKSGLPSDRFFAERPEGSVSTLKIQRTQQEDSAVYLCASSTGYNSPLHFGNGTRLTVT.

The V gene is TRBV28, the J gene TRBJ1-5; D gene ambiguous. V was clipped by 7 bases and J by 2 bases, with 12 bases between them. Germline assignment: CDR1 MDHEN and CDR2 SYDVKM. The CDR3 sequence is 14 residues long. The CDR3, as DNA: TGTGCCAGCACCCCCCCGAGGGGCAATCAGCCCCAGCATTTT. Translated: CASTPPRGNQPQHF.

The chain couples TRBV5-1 to TRBJ1-2; D unclear. CDR1 and CDR2 (germline): SGHRS, YFSETQ. The CDR3 contains 12 residues. V was pared by 7 bases and J by 6 bases, with 13 bases between. CDR3 region: CASGEARHGYTF. In nucleotides, the CDR3 is TGCGCCAGCGGGGAGGCTCGGCATGGCTACACCTTC.

This clone was recorded a few times. The V gene is TRBV11-2, the J gene TRBJ2-7; D gene uncertain. The CDR3 is made up of 12 amino acids. Germline values: CDR1 SGHAT, CDR2 FQNNGV. The V end lost 4 bases, the J end lost 5 bases, and 9 bases lay between the germline ends. The DNA for the CDR3 is TGTGCCAGCAGCTCCCCGTCGGACGAGCAGTACTTC. Translation: CASSSPSDEQYF.

The chain carries TRBV9 and TRBJ1-3; 8 bases are shared with TRBD1. This CDR3 is built from 18 residues. Germline CDR1 reads SGDLS; CDR2 reads YYNGEE. After removal of 3 bases from V and 0 bases from J, the junction contained 11 bases not matched to a gene. CDR3: CASSEWGQAIHSGNTIYF. The CDR3 nucleotides are TGTGCCAGCAGCGAGTGGGGACAGGCAATCCACTCTGGAAACACCATATATTTT.

The chain uses TRBV4-3 and TRBJ1-5, with D possibly TRBD1 on 6 matching bases. The CDR3 consists of 15 residues. Germline V gives CDR1 LGHNA, CDR2 YSLEER. V shed 4 bases and J shed 5 bases, with 15 bases lying between them. The CDR3 DNA reads TGCGCCAGCAGCCCAGAACAGGGCGTATATCAGCCCCAGCATTTT. As protein: CASSPEQGVYQPQHF.

The gene calls are TRBV19 and TRBJ2-1; TRBD1 might be the D (6 bases). The germline V gene has CDR1 LNHDA and CDR2 SQIVND (reference sequence). V lost 5 bases and J lost 6, with 14 bases in between. This CDR3 is built from 14 residues. CDR3 coding DNA: TGTGCCAGTAGTTCCCGGACAGTGCGCAATGAGCAGTTCTTC. This codes for CASSSRTVRNEQFF.

This chain joins TRBV12-5 and TRBJ2-7, with TRBD2 matching 8 bases. CDR3 length: 12 amino acids. The germline gives CDR1 LGHNT, CDR2 FRNRAP. V lost 8 bases and J lost 5; bases outside the gene matches: 5. CDR3 sequence reads: CASREGIDEQYF. CDR3 bases: TGTGCTAGTCGGGAGGGTATCGACGAGCAGTACTTC.

The rearrangement uses TRBV28 and TRBJ1-2, with D tentatively TRBD1 (6 bases). The CDR3 is 15 amino acids. The germline CDR1 and CDR2 sequences are MDHEN and SYDVKM. V was pared by 2 bases and J by 7 bases, with 17 bases between. This CDR3 reads CASSLPVGGGIGYTF. CDR3 coding DNA: TGTGCCAGCAGTTTACCGGTGGGAGGGGGAATTGGCTACACCTTC.

This chain links TRBV5-4 with TRBJ2-2; 7 bases fit TRBD1. This CDR3 contains 15 residues. V was pared by 4 bases and J by 5 bases, with 8 bases of the junction left unmatched. Germline CDR1 reads SGHNT; CDR2 reads YYREEE (reference sequence). This CDR3 is CASSRDRVGTGELFF. The CDR3 DNA reads as TGTGCCAGCAGCCGCGACAGGGTTGGGACCGGGGAGCTGTTTTTT.

V usage is TRBV5-1 and J usage is TRBJ1-6, with D hard to call. Trimming shortened V by 4 bases and J by 4 bases, and 15 bases separated the two germline ends. The CDR3 is made up of 16 amino acids. Germline V gene lookup returns CDR1 SGHRS and CDR2 YFSETQ. The CDR3 region is CASSPAAAQYNSPLHF. CDR3 coding DNA: TGCGCCAGCAGCCCGGCGGCAGCCCAGTATAATTCACCCCTCCACTTT.

V gene TRBV13 combines with J gene TRBJ1-1; 8 nucleotides match TRBD1. V dropped 3 bases and J dropped 2; count of bases not matched to a gene: 8. The CDR3 is made up of 16 amino acids. Germline values: CDR1 PRHDT, CDR2 FYEKMQ (reference sequence). The CDR3, as DNA: TGTGCCAGCAGCTTTTCTCCCGGACAGGGAAACACTGAAGCTTTCTTT. Translation: CASSFSPGQGNTEAFF. Full variable domain (remainder filled in from reference TRBV13 and TRBJ1-1): AAGVIQSPRHLIKEKRETATLKCYPIPRHDTVYWYQQGPGQDPQFLISFYEKMQSDKGSIPDRFSAQQFSDYHSELNMSSLELGDSALYFCASSFSPGQGNTEAFFGQGTRLTVV.

This chain uses TRBV29-1 with TRBJ2-1; 7 bases fit TRBD1. The CDR3 runs 14 residues. Germline assignment: CDR1 SQVTM and CDR2 ANQGSEA. V trimming: 6 bases; J trimming: 5 bases; junction bases outside the gene matches: 10. The chain's CDR3 is CSVIGTESNNEQFF. CDR3 in DNA: TGCAGCGTGATCGGGACAGAGAGCAACAATGAGCAGTTCTTC.

This clone was found a few times. The genes are TRBV7-2 and TRBJ1-1, with D possibly matching TRBD1 (5 bases). V was pared by 1 base and J by 0 bases, with 9 bases between. The CDR3 sequence is 15 residues long. Germline V CDR1 and CDR2: SGHTA, FQGNSA. The CDR3 spells CASSLVSGLNTEAFF. CDR3 nucleotide sequence: TGTGCCAGCAGCTTAGTGTCAGGGTTGAACACTGAAGCTTTCTTT.

This chain connects TRBV19 to TRBJ1-5; TRBD1 might be the D (5 bases). This CDR3 has 15 amino acids. Germline values: CDR1 LNHDA, CDR2 SQIVND (reference sequence). Deletions cut 3 bases from V and 5 bases from J, with 14 bases between. CDR3 sequence reads: CASSIGGAGDQPQHF. CDR3 DNA: TGTGCCAGTAGTATCGGAGGGGCCGGGGATCAGCCCCAGCATTTT.